This paragraph covers one T cell receptor (beta chain) sequence. These data belong to a study of blood T cell repertoires in COVID-19. Study-wide background: Donors in the United States, Italy and Spain gave samples during acute or convalescent COVID-19. PBMCs, B-cell-depleted T cells, or T cells provided the cDNA or gDNA that made up the material.

Original data processing: Estimation of nucleated cell counts was performed using reference gene primer amplification. Clones were read by immunoSEQ multiplex PCR, and TCRdb kept only the in-frame ones, dropping some. V, J and clone size derive from that table, while D and trimming were established from the DNA sequence. This table has approximately 250,000 clones, around four fifths appearing once. With 3 bases removed from V and 3 bases from J, the gap between germline ends came to 9 bases. From germline, CDR1 is ENHRY and CDR2 SYGVKD. The CDR3 spans 14 residues. This clonotype originated in a woman between 55 and 75 years old with active or convalescent COVID-19. Material: peripheral blood. The chain recombines TRBV10-3 with TRBJ2-1; D possibly corresponds to TRBD2 (5 bases). The CDR3 DNA sequence: TGTGCCATCAGTGACCGGGATCTCTACAATGAGCAGTTCTTC. Its translation is CAISDRDLYNEQFF.